The sequence of this TCR beta chain was determined in a study of long-term antiretroviral therapy in people with HIV. Survey-level resolution applied to immunoSEQ assay v3.0. Per-sample targets for sequencing were 40,000-50,000 T-cell genomes. The repertoire was sequenced with immunoSEQ multiplex PCR; TCRdb's copy has only in-frame clones and lacks some. The data hold 25,000 or so clones, with more than 85% observed a single time. Notes on the study in general: Repertoires with HIV possessed tighter CDR3 length spans than those of controls. Once patients were on ART, diversity went higher but still fell short of transplant donor controls.

Prior to DNA extraction, the samples held about 0.85-10 million cryopreserved PBMC. In the case of this clone: Its antigen is unknown.

V was clipped by 7 bases and J by 1 base; unmatched bases: 2. CDR3 length: 12 amino acids. Germline assignment: CDR1 SGHNT and CDR2 YYREEE (reference sequence). Here the sequenced sample was unsorted PBMCs, taken 1.9 years after starting antiretroviral therapy. The rearrangement uses TRBV5-4 and TRBJ2-7, with 7 bases fitting TRBD1. The sequence came from a woman in her twenties or thirties with HIV. CDR3 in amino acids: CASWDRSYEQYF. The CDR3 bases are TGTGCCAGCTGGGACAGATCCTACGAGCAGTACTTC.